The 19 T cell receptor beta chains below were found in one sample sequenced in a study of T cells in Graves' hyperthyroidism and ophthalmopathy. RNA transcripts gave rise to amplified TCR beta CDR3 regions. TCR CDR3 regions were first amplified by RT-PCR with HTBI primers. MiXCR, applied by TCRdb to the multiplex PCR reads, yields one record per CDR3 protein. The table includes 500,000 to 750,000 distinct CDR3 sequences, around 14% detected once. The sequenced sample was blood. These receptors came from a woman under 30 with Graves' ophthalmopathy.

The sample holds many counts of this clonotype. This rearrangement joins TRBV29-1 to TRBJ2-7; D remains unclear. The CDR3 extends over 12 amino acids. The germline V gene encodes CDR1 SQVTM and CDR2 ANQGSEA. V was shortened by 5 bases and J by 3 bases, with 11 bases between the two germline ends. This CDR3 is CSVNTKNYEQYF. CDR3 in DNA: TGCAGCGTTAACACCAAGAACTACGAGCAGTACTTC.

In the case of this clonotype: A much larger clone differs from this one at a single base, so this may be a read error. CDR3 loop: CASTLGVDGYTF. Written as DNA, the CDR3 is TGTGCCAGCACCCTCGGGGTGGATGGCTACACCTTC. The V call is TRBV11-2, the J call TRBJ1-2; no clear D gene. The CDR3 is 12 amino acids. Germline V CDR1 and CDR2: SGHAT, FQNNGV. V lost 7 bases to trimming and J lost 6 bases, with 12 bases between them.

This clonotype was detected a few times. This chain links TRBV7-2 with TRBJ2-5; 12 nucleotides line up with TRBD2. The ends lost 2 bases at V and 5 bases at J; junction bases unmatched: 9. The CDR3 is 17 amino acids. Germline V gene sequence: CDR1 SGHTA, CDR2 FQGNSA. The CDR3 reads CASSLILAGGDYETQYF. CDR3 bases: TGTGCCAGCAGCTTAATTCTAGCGGGAGGGGATTACGAGACCCAGTACTTC.

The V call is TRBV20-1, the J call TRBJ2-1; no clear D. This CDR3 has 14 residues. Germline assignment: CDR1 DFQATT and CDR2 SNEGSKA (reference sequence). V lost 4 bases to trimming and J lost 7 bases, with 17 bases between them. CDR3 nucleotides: TGCAGTGCTACGTTGCGAGCCGGTCCGAATGAGCAGTTCTTC. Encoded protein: CSATLRAGPNEQFF.

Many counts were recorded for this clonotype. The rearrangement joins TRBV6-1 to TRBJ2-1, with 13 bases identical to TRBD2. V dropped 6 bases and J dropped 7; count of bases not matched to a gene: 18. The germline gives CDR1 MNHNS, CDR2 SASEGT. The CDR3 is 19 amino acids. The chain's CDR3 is CASRGKLAGGRNPNNEQFF. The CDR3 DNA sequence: TGTGCCAGCAGGGGAAAACTAGCGGGAGGGCGAAACCCTAATAATGAGCAGTTCTTC.

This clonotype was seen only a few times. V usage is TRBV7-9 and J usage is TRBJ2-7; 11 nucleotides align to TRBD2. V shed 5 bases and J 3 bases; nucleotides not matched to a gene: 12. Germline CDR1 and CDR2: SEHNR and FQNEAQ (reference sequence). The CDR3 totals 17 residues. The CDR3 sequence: CASSTIAGGSPLYEQYF. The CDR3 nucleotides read TGTGCCAGCAGCACAATAGCGGGAGGGTCACCACTCTACGAGCAGTACTTC.

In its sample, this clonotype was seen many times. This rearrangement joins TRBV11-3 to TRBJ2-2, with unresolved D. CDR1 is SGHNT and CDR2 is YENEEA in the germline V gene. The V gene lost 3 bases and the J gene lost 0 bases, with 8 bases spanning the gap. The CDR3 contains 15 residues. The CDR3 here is CASSFEVSNTGELFF. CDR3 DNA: TGTGCCAGCAGCTTCGAGGTATCGAACACCGGGGAGCTGTTTTTT.

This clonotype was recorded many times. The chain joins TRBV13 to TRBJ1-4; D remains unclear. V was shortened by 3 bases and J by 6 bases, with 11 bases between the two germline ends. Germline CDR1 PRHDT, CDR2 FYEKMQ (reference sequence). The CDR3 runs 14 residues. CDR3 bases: TGTGCCAGCAGCTTCCAGAGGCGCGATGAAAAACTGTTTTTT. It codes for CASSFQRRDEKLFF.

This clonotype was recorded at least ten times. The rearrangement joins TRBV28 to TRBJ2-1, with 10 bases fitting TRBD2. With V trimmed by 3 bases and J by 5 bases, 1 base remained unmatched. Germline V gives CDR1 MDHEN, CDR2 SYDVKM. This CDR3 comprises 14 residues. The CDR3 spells CASSLSGRDNEQFF. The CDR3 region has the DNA TGTGCCAGCAGTTTGAGCGGGAGGGACAATGAGCAGTTCTTC.

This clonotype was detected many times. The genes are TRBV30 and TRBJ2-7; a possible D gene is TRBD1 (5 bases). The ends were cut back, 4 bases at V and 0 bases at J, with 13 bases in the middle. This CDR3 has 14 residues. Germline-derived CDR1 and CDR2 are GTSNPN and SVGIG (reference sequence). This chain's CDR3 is CAWKGPSSSYEQYF. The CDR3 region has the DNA TGTGCCTGGAAGGGGCCAAGTAGCTCCTACGAGCAGTACTTC.

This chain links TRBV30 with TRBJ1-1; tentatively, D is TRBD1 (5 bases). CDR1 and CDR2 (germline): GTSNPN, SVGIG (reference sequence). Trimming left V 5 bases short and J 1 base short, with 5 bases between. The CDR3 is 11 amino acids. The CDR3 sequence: CAWGGNTEAFF. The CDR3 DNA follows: TGTGCCTGGGGGGGGAACACTGAAGCTTTCTTT.

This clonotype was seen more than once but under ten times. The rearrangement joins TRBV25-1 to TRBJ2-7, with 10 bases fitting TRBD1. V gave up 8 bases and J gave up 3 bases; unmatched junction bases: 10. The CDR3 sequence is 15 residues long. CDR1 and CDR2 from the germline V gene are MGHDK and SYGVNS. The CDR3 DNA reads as TGTGCCAGCCAATACGGGACAGGGGCCGACTACGAGCAGTACTTC. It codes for CASQYGTGADYEQYF.

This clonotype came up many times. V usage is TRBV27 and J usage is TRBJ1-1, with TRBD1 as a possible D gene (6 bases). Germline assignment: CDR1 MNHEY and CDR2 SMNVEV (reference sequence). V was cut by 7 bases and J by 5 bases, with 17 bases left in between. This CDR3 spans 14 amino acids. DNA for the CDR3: TGTGCCAGCACTCCCCGAGGTAGGGGGACTGAAGCTTTCTTT. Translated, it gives CASTPRGRGTEAFF.

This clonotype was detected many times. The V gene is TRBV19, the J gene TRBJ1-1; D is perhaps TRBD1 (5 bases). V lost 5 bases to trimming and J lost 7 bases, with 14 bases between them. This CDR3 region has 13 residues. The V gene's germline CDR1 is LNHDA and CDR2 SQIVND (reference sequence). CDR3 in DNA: TGTGCCAGTAGTCCTCGGGGACCGCTTGAAGCTTTCTTT. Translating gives CASSPRGPLEAFF.

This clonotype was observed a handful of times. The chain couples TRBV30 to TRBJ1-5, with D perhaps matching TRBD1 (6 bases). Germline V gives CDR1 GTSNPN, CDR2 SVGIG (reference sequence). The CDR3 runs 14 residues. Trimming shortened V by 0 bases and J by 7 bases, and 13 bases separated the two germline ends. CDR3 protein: CAWSVGQGKQPQHF. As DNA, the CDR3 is TGTGCCTGGAGTGTAGGGCAGGGGAAGCAGCCCCAGCATTTT.

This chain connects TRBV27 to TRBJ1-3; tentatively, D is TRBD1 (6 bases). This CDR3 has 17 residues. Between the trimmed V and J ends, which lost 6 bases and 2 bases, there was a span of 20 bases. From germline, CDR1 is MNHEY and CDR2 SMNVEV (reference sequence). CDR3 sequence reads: CASSRMPMGQPGNTIYF. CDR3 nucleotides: TGTGCCAGCAGCCGAATGCCGATGGGACAACCTGGAAACACCATATATTTT.

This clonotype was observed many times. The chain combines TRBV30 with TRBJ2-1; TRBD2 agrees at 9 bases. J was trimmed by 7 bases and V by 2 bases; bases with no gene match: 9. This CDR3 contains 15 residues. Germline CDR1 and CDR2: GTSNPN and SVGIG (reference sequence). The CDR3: CAWSRGSGRGNEQFF. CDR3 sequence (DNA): TGTGCCTGGAGTAGAGGTAGCGGGAGAGGTAATGAGCAGTTCTTC.

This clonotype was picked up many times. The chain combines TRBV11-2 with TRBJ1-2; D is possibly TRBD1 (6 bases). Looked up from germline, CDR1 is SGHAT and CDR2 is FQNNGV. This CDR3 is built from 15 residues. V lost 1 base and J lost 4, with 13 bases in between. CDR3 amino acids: CASSLARGPGYGYTF. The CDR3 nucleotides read TGTGCCAGCAGCTTAGCCAGGGGTCCTGGCTATGGCTACACCTTC.

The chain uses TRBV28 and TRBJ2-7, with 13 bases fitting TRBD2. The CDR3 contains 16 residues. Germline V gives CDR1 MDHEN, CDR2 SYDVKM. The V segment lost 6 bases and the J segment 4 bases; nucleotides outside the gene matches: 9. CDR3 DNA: TGTGCCAGCAGCTTGGGGACTAGCGGGATCCAGTACGAGCAGTACTTC. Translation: CASSLGTSGIQYEQYF. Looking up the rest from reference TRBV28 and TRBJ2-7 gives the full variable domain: DVKVTQSSRYLVKRTGEKVFLECVQDMDHENMFWYRQDPGLGLRLIYFSYDVKMKEKGDIPEGYSVSREKKERFSLILESASTNQTSMYLCASSLGTSGIQYEQYFGPGTRLTVT.